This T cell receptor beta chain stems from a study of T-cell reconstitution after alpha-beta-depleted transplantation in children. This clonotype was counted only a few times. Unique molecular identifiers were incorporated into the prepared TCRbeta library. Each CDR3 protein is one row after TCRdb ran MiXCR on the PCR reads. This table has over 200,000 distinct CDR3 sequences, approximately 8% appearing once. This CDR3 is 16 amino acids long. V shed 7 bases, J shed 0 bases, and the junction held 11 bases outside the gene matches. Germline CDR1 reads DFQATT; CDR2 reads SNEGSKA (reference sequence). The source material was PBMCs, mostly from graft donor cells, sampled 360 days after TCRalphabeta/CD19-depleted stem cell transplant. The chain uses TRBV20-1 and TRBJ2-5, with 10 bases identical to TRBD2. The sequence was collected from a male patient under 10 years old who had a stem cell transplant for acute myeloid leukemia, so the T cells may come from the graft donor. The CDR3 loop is CSVSGLAGVYQETQYF. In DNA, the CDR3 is TGCAGTGTCTCTGGGCTAGCGGGAGTGTACCAAGAGACCCAGTACTTC.